This TCR beta chain was captured in a study of T cells in Graves' hyperthyroidism and ophthalmopathy. TCR beta CDR3 region amplification was performed from RNA transcripts. HTBI primers were employed in a first-round RT-PCR of the TCR CDR3. Using its own MiXCR run on the multiplex PCR reads, TCRdb lists one record per CDR3 protein. This table holds nearly 750,000 distinct CDR3 sequences, roughly a third found once. The sample holds a few counts of this clonotype. The specimen sequenced was blood. The clonotype was recovered from a woman between 40 and 55 years old with Graves' hyperthyroidism.

The CDR3 loop reads CASSPARDRPYEQYF. The CDR3, as DNA: TGTGCCAGCAGCCCGGCCCGGGACAGGCCCTACGAGCAGTACTTC. This chain connects TRBV3-1 to TRBJ2-7, with TRBD1 matching 8 bases. Germline assignment: CDR1 LGHDT and CDR2 YNNKEL (reference sequence). This CDR3 spans 15 amino acids. Unmatched junction bases numbered 7, after V lost 4 bases and J lost 2 bases.